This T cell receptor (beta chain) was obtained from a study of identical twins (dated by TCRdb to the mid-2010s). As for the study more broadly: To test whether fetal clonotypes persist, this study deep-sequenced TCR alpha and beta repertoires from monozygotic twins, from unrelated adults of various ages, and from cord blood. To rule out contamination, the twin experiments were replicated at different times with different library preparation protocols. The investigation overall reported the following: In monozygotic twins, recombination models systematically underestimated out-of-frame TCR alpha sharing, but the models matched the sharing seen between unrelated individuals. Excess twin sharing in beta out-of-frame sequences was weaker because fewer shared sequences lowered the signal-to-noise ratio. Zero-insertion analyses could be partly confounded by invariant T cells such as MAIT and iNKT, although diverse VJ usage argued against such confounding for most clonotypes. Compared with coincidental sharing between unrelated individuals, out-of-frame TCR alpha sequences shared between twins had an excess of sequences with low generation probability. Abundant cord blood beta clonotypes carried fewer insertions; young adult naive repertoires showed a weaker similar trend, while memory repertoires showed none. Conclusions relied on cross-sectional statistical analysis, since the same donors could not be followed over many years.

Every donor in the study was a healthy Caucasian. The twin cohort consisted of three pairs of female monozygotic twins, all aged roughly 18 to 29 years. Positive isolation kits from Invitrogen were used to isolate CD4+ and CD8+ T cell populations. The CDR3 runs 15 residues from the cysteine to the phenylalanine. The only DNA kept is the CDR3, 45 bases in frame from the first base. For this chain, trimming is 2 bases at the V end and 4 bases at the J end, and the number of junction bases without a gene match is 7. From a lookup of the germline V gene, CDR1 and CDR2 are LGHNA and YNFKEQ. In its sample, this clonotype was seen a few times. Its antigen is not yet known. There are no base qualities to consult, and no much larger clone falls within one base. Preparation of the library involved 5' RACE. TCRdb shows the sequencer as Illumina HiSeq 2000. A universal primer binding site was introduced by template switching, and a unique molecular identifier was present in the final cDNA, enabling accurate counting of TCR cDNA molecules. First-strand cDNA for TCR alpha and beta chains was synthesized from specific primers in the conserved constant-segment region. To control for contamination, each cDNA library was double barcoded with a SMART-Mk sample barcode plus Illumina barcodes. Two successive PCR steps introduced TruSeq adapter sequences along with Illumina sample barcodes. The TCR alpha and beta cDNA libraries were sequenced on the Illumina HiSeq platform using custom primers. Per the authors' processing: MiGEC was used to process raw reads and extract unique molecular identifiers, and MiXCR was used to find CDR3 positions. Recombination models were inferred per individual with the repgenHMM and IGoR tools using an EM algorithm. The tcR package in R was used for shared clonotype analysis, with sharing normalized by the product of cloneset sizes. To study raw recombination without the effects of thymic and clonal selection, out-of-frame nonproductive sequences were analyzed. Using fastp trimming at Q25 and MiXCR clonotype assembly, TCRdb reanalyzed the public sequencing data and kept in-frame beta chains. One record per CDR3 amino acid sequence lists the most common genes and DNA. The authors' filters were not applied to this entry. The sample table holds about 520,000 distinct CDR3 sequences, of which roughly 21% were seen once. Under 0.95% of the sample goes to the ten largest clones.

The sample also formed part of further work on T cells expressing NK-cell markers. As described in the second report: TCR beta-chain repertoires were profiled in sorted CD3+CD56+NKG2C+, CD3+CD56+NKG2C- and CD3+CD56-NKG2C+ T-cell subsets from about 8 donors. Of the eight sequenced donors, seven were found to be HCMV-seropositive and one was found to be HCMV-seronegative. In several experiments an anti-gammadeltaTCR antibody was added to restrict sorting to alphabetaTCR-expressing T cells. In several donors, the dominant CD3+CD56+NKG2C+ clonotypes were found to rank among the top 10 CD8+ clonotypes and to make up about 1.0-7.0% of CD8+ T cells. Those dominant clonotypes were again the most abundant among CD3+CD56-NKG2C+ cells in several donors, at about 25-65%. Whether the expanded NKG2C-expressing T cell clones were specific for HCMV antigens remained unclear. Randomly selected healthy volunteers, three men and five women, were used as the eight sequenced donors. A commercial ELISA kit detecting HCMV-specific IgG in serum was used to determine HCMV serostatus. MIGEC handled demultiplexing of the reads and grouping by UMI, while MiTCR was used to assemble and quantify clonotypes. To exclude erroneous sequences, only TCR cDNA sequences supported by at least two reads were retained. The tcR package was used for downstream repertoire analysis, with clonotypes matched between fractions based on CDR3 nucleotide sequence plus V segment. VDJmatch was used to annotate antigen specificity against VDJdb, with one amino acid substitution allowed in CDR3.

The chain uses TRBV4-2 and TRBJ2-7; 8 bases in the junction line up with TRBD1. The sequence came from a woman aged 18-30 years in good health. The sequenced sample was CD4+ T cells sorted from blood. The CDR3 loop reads CASSQPGTGDYEQYF. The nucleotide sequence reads TGTGCCAGCAGCCAACCCGGGACAGGCGATTACGAGCAGTACTTC.